These T cell receptor beta chains were read from a single sample in a study of T-cell memory formation after mild COVID-19. MiXCR, run by TCRdb on the 5' RACE reads, gives a single entry per CDR3 protein. The data show tens of thousands of distinct CDR3 sequences, about 15% seen once. Sequencing used PBMCs or a T cell subset sorted from them (not recorded which). Receptor source: an adult woman who had mild COVID-19 (a few samples of this study predate the infection). Cell type and time point are not known. CDR3s leave out the opening cysteine and the closing phenylalanine or tryptophan. Fields, in order: V gene, CDR3 protein.

V gene: TRBV7-9; CDR3 protein: ASSLAPHQPQH
V gene: TRBV6-5; CDR3 protein: ASSWGTARGYEQY
V gene: TRBV12-3/TRBV12-4; CDR3 protein: ASSLALSEQY
V gene: TRBV3-1; CDR3 protein: ASSQERPEPLAGDYNEQF
V gene: TRBV28; CDR3 protein: ASGWQGASRY
V gene: TRBV4-1; CDR3 protein: ASSQEKNRGLNTEAF
V gene: TRBV2; CDR3 protein: ASSSLRSSYEQY
V gene: TRBV4-1; CDR3 protein: ASSQLTGGVTDTQY
V gene: TRBV2; CDR3 protein: ASGTASSYEQY
V gene: TRBV18; CDR3 protein: ASSQADTDTQY
V gene: TRBV9; CDR3 protein: ASSAGLAGETQY
V gene: TRBV29-1; CDR3 protein: SVRGTGGPTEAF
V gene: TRBV9; CDR3 protein: ASSVATATDTQY
V gene: TRBV7-8; CDR3 protein: ASSLRETGVFSDSPLH
V gene: TRBV9; CDR3 protein: ASSVAGSDVSGNTIY
V gene: TRBV5-6; CDR3 protein: ASSLFGDINTEAF
V gene: TRBV4-1; CDR3 protein: ASSQERSVIHEQY
V gene: TRBV3-1; CDR3 protein: ASSQSNSYNSPLH
V gene: TRBV2; CDR3 protein: ASSDHGRHGSYEQY
V gene: TRBV12-3/TRBV12-4; CDR3 protein: ASSFLQGTDTQY
V gene: TRBV4-2; CDR3 protein: ASSQDWGLALADTQY